This T cell receptor (beta chain) was obtained from a study of blood T cells in healthy people across ages. The V gene lost 2 bases and the J gene lost 2 bases, with 10 bases spanning the gap. From germline, CDR1 is MNHEY and CDR2 SVGEGT. The CDR3 sequence is 15 residues long. Then a second PCR, running about 7 to 11 cycles, was carried out with a sample-barcoded 5' primer and a J-beta primer mix. The yield of each sample was at least 3 million CDR3-containing paired-end reads. TCRdb redid the calling of the 5' RACE reads with MiXCR, one entry per CDR3 protein. The sample records about 1.1 million distinct CDR3 sequences, around two fifths being singletons.

The genes are TRBV6-2 or TRBV6-3 and TRBJ1-5, with a tentative D call TRBD1 (6 bases). The clonotype was recovered from a man aged 18 to 30 in good health. The sequencing sample was made of blood. CDR3 residues: CASSYPNRGNQPQHF. Written as DNA, the CDR3 is TGTGCCAGCAGTTACCCTAACAGGGGCAATCAGCCCCAGCATTTT.